This entry concerns a single T cell receptor beta chain. Its antigen is currently not known. A read error may account for a junction end that differs from germline. In total, roughly 710 healthy bone marrow donors made up the cohort. At the time of sampling, every cohort member was nominally healthy, though immune exposures that went unrecorded were likely present. The donor tested CMV seronegative and was one of the 352 seronegative cohort members. A peripheral blood sample was provided by each donor, and peripheral blood mononuclear cells were used for TCR beta sequencing. Genomic DNA was extracted from the blood cell samples with the Qiagen DNeasy Blood Extraction Kit. The data derive from a study of cytomegalovirus exposure and HLA in healthy donors (dated by TCRdb to about 2017). About the full investigation: In an earlier analysis of under 600 of the donors, 276 Gb of sequence data and 117 million unique TCR beta sequences from about 190 million T cells were reported. An early release covering roughly 640 HLA-typed donors comprised about 290 gigabases of sequencing data and tens of millions of unique TCR sequences. Of the 300 to 400 genotyped donors, around 81% fell in the genetic ancestry cluster associated with self-reported Caucasian donors. The study was designed to test whether signatures of past pathogen exposure could be identified by cataloging public T cell receptors. The study profiled the T cell repertoires of 500 to 800 subjects by immunosequencing and related them to cytomegalovirus serostatus. A separate validation cohort of approximately 130 different subjects was used in addition to the roughly 670-subject first cohort. To predict cytomegalovirus infection status, the study brought together high-throughput TCR immunosequencing, statistical association of individual TCRs with disease status, and machine learning. A later analysis re-analyzed previously published TCR beta repertoires from 550 to 700 donors and added high-resolution HLA genotyping to study TCR occurrence patterns. Rather than using new phenotypic data, the later analysis identified candidate immune exposures from TCR beta sequences and from how often those sequences occurred across donors. In an earlier analysis of 500 to 650 of the donors, high-throughput TCR beta sequencing was used to judge whether each TCR beta V gene segment behaved as functional or pseudogenic. Donor age, sex, ethnicity and CMV serostatus were compiled alongside the repertoire data. A later genetic analysis took genome-wide SNP genotypes for about 55% of the 666 donors and used that subset as a discovery cohort. Every discovery cohort repertoire had been produced on one sequencing platform. HLA typing included class I and class II loci at four-digit resolution. Typing coverage varied by locus: roughly 629-640 donors for A, B, C, DRB1 and DQB1; roughly 510 for DQA1; 600 to 610 for DPA1; 450 to 480 for DPB1. Because of strong linkage in the cohort, 5 or 6 DR-DQ haplotypes were treated as single units for association and clustering. Among some 400 genotyped donors of the cohort, an average of approximately 200,000 unique TCR beta nucleotide sequences was sequenced per donor, of which about 18% were non-productive. Overall study results and their limits: A later analysis associated about 16,000 TCR beta sequences with specific HLA alleles at a false discovery rate of 0.05. The authors suggested that the approach could potentially be extended to other disease states and immunological phenotypes. In both the original and validation cohorts, the classifier was reported to diagnose cytomegalovirus status with high specificity and sensitivity. Because counts were too low, fewer than 20 rarely observed V segments, including chromosome 9 orphons, were excluded from the earlier analysis of roughly 580 of the donors. A few of the identified cytomegalovirus-associated TCR beta chains were confirmed in vitro to be specific for cytomegalovirus antigens. Broadly in line with IMGT annotations, most TCR beta V segments showed up in productive rearrangements about 87% or about 30% of the time in an earlier analysis of 450 to 600 of the donors. A further reported finding was that TCR beta sequences accurately predicted the HLA-A and HLA-B alleles for most subjects in the first cohort. In a later analysis, several top co-occurrence clusters were reported to appear linked to parvovirus B19, influenza, CMV and Epstein-Barr virus. Correlated functional status among segregating V segments might be attributable to linkage disequilibrium, but an unknown experimental factor could not be ruled out. In a later analysis, HLA-associated TCR beta chains showed more clonal expansion and lower generation probabilities than non-associated chains that were equally common. The cohort was sequenced for TCR beta chains only, and without alpha or paired-chain data the features that could be detected were limited. Because HLA typing was unavailable for some donors at each locus, only the typed subset was used in association tests. According to a later analysis, most CMV-associated TCR beta chains appeared to be HLA-restricted, and the HLA associations seemed to be driven largely by CMV exposure. The 87-base-pair reads could not distinguish some IMGT-functional V segments, including TRBV6-2 and TRBV6-3, so those segments were excluded. Most TCR sequences were seen in very few donors, while some public TCRs were found in many individuals. A total of fewer than 200 TCR beta chains were listed by the study as associated with cytomegalovirus. Roughly uniform sequencing depth across donors was assumed in presence/absence analyses, although this assumption may not hold. An association between a missense DCLRE1C variant and V-gene and J-gene trimming of TCR beta chains was found in a later genetic analysis and replicated in an independent cohort. CMV serostatus was the only immune exposure information available for the cohort. According to a later analysis, TCR association rates differed among HLA loci, with DRB1 alleles showing the most associated TCRs and HLA-C alleles showing the fewest. A group of highly shared sequence variants was considered likely to be a technical artifact of the sequencing pipeline. In a later genetic analysis, fewer N-insertions in productive TCRs were reported among donors in an Asian-associated ancestry cluster than the approximately 710-donor mean. When HLA alleles, especially DR and DQ, strongly co-occurred, attributing TCR associations to individual alleles was difficult.

Spanning cysteine to phenylalanine, the CDR3 consists of 15 amino acids. Only the CDR3 DNA stays, 45 bases, in frame from base 1. From the germline V gene (reference sequence), CDR1 is SEHNR and CDR2 is FQNEAQ. The library was obtained by the immunoSEQ multiplex PCR assay. A mixture of 60 forward primers for TCR Vbeta segments and 13 reverse primers for TCR Jbeta segments was used in the multiplex PCR. Amplification of the CDR3 region of rearranged TCR beta genes was performed with a multiplex PCR assay on genomic DNA. Amplified TCR beta libraries were sequenced as 87-base-pair reads on the Illumina HiSeq System. Processing in the source paper ran as follows. Across the 666 repertoires, a later analysis counted approximately 75 million unique TCR beta chains, 9.5 million to 12 million of which were shared by at least two donors. A nearest-neighbor algorithm error-corrected the raw reads and collapsed the reads into unique sequences, merging closely related sequences to remove PCR and sequencing errors. To assign V, D and J gene segments, CDR3 sequences were aligned to IMGT reference sequences. Each retained sequence needed at least a six-nucleotide match to both a V gene segment and a J gene segment. Rearrangements were classified as productive when the CDR3 lacked stop codons and remained in frame with V and J, and all other rearrangements were classified as non-productive. Following IMGT convention, CDR3 was defined as the stretch from the second conserved V-encoded cysteine up to the conserved J-encoded phenylalanine. The earlier analysis of about 620 of the donors excluded sequences that lacked an unambiguous match to a single V gene segment. An earlier analysis of over 450 of the donors classified V segments as functional when productive rearrangements were above 56.7% and as segregating when the standard deviation between donors was above 5%. A statistical classification framework was developed to diagnose cytomegalovirus status using the catalog of TCR beta chain sequences. In a later analysis, V and J genes were assigned by comparing TCR nucleotide sequences against IMGT/GENE-DB human TR gene sequences. Using the TCRdist pipeline, a later analysis assigned CDR3 sequences along with most-parsimonious VDJ recombination scenarios. A later analysis defined each TCR beta chain by its CDR3 amino acid sequence plus V-gene family, and excluded reads lacking a unique V-gene family. In a later analysis, 450 to 600 highly shared, low-generation-probability nucleotide sequences were removed to address suspected cross-contamination and a sequencing artifact. In a later analysis, a clonal expansion index was calculated for each public chain from normalized within-repertoire ranks of inferred template counts. A later analysis computed generation probabilities with a VDJ recombination model fitted to out-of-frame rearrangements, and checked the results against IGoR. A later analysis scored TCR-TCR, TCR-HLA and TCR-CMV co-occurrence with hypergeometric tests, applying a repertoire-size bias correction to TCR pairs. To estimate false discovery rates, a later analysis permuted the HLA or CMV assignments 20 times. In a later analysis, co-occurring TCRs were grouped with DBSCAN, and TCRdist sequence similarity was added when clustering was performed within HLA-allele-positive subsets. Repertoires with fewer than 30,000 or more than 120,000 public chains, plus five repertoires with anomalous nucleotide sharing, were excluded from co-occurrence clustering. This is the immuneACCESS table as TCRdb keeps it, with only in-frame sequences that have V and J called. A part of the clones is gone; compared with another copy, unresolved V genes explain less than half, and the rest is unexplained. The D gene and trimming were derived from the DNA, and the V and J assignments and clone size from that table. Present in this sample are about 63,000 clones, approximately 73% of which were seen just once. Jointly, the top ten make up about 5.5% of the sample.

This sequence originates from a man aged 50 to 59 in good health and CMV-seronegative. The chain is assembled from TRBV7-9 and TRBJ2-2, with a tentative D gene TRBD2 over 5 matching bases. Sequences were obtained from PBMCs. The DNA is as follows: TGTTCCAGCAGCTCATACGGGGCGAACACCGGGGAGCTGTTTTTT. It translates as CSSSSYGANTGELFF.